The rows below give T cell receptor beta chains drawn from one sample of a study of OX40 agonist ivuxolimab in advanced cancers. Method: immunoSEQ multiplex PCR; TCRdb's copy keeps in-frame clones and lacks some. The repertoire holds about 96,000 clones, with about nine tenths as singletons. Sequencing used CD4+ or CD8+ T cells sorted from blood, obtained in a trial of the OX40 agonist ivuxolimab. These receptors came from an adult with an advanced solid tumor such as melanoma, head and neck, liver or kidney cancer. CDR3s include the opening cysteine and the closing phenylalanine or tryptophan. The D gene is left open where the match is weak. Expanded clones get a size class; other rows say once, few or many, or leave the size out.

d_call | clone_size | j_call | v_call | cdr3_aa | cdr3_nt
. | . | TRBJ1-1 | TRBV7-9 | CASSLVLNTEAFF | TGTGCCAGCAGCTTAGTCCTCAACACTGAAGCTTTCTTT
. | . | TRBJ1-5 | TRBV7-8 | CASSLGLLGNSNQPQHF | TGTGCCAGCAGCTTAGGACTCCTAGGAAATAGCAATCAGCCCCAGCATTTT
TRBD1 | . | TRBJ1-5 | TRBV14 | CASSRDRGTPQHF | TGTGCCAGCAGCCGGGACAGGGGTACGCCCCAGCATTTT
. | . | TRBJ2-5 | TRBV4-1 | CASSHYLGETQYF | TGCGCCAGCAGCCACTACCTGGGGGAGACCCAGTACTTC
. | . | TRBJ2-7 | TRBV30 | CAWSVRRVTYEQYF | TGTGCCTGGAGTGTACGACGGGTCACCTACGAGCAGTACTTC
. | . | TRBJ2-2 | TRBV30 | CAWSPARGRELFF | TGTGCCTGGAGTCCGGCCCGGGGCCGGGAGCTGTTTTTT
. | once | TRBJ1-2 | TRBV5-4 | CASSLETGFNYGYTF | TGTGCCAGCAGCTTGGAAACAGGGTTCAACTATGGCTACACCTTC
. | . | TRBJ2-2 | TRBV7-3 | CASSLTYSPNTGELFF | TGTGCCAGCAGCTTAACTTACAGCCCGAACACCGGGGAGCTGTTTTTT
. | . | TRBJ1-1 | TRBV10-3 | CAIRLDKNTEAFF | TGTGCCATCAGATTAGACAAGAACACTGAAGCTTTCTTT
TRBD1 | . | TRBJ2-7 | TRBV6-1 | CASTSDRVGVNEQYF | TGTGCCAGCACTTCAGACAGGGTTGGGGTAAACGAGCAGTACTTC
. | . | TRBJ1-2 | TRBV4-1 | CASSQPGRSYGYTF | TGCGCCAGCAGCCAACCCGGACGGAGCTATGGCTACACCTTC
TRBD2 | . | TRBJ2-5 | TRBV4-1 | CASSQASGRAETQYF | TGCGCCAGCAGCCAAGCTAGCGGGAGGGCCGAGACCCAGTACTTC
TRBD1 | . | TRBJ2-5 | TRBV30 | CAWSVKQGAKETQYF | TGTGCCTGGAGTGTAAAACAGGGGGCAAAAGAGACCCAGTACTTC
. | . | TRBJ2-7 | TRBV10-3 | CAISESIVLRTYEQYF | TGTGCCATCAGTGAGTCGATAGTACTCCGGACCTACGAGCAGTACTTC
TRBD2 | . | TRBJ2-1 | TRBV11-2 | CASSPGLAGNNEQFF | TGTGCCAGCAGCCCGGGACTAGCGGGAAACAATGAGCAGTTCTTC
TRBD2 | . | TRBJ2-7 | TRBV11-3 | CASSLELAGGRYF | TGTGCCAGCAGCTTAGAACTAGCGGGAGGGCGTTACTTC
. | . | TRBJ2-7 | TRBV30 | CAWSEQNEQYF | TGTGCCTGGAGTGAACAGAACGAGCAGTACTTC
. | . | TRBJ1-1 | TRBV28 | CASSRTWGDAAEAFF | TGTGCCAGCAGTCGGACTTGGGGGGACGCAGCTGAAGCTTTCTTT